This T cell receptor (beta chain) appears in the sequencing data of a study of T cells in Graves' hyperthyroidism and ophthalmopathy. Study overall: At initial diagnosis, before any treatment had begun, peripheral blood was obtained. Overall study results and limits: Ophthalmopathy was separated from stable hyperthyroidism by a 13 V-J model.

RNA transcripts gave rise to amplified TCR beta CDR3 regions. The TCR CDR3 was amplified in a first-round RT-PCR using the HTBI primer set. MiXCR was run by TCRdb on the multiplex PCR reads, yielding one entry per CDR3 protein. Of 95,000 to 100,000 distinct CDR3 sequences in the sample, over 50% were seen once. This clonotype appeared many times. Its target is unknown. The V segment lost 6 bases and the J segment 5 bases; nucleotides outside the gene matches: 7. This CDR3 has 13 residues. Germline V lookup: CDR1 DFQATT, CDR2 SNEGSKA (reference sequence). Clinical symptoms, serum thyroxine and TRAb, thyroid ultrasound and orbital computed tomography together formed the diagnostic basis. The PBMCs were sourced from fresh peripheral blood (about 9.7 ml).

The genes are TRBV20-1 and TRBJ2-7; 10 positions match TRBD1. The sequence was obtained from a woman between 40 and 55 years old with Graves' hyperthyroidism. The sequenced material came from blood. For the CDR3, the DNA is TGCAGTGCCCCGGGACAGGGGAACCACGAGCAGTACTTC. Translation: CSAPGQGNHEQYF.